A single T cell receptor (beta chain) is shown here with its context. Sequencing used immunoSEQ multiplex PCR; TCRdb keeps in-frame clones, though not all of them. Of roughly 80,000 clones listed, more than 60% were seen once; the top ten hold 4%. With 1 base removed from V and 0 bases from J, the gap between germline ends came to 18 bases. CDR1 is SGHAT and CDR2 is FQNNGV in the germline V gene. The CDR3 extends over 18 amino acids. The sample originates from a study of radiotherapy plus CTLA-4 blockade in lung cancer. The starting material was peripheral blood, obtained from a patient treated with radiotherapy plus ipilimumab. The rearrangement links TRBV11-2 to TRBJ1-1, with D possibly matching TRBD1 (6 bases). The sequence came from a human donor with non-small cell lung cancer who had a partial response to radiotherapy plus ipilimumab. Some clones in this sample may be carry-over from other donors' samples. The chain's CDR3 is CASSLVGGAGRMNTEAFF. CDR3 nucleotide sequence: TGTGCCAGCAGCTTAGTCGGGGGGGCAGGTCGCATGAACACTGAAGCTTTCTTT.